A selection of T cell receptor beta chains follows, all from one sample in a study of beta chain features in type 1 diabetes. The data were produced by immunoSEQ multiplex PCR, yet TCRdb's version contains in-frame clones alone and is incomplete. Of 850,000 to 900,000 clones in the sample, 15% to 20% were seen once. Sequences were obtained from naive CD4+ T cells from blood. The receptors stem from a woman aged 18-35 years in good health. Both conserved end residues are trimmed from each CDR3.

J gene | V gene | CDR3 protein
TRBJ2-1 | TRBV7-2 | ASSVFSSPGRYNEQF
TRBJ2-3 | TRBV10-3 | AISGESVTDTQY
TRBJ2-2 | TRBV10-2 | ASRKTSGRNTGELF
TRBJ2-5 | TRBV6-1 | ASSELAAGQETQY
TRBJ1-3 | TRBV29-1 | SVELGGSGNTIY
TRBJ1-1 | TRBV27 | ASSLSRDVPEAF
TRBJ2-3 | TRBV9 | ASSVGVSGLGDTQY
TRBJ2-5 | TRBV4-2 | ASSQDPGRGETQY
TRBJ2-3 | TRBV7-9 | AHRGGKSTDTQY
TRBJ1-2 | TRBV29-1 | SVEGTNYGYT